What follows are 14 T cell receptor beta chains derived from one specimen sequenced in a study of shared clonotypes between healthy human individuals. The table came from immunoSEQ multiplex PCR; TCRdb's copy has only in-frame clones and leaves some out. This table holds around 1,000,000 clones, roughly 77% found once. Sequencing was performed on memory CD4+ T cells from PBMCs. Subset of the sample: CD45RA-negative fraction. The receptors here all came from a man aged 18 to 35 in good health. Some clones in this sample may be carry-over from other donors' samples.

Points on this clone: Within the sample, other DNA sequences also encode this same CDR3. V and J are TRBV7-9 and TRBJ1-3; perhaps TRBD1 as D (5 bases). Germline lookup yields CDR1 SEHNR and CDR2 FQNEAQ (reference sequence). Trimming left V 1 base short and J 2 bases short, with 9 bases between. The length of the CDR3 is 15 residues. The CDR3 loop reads CASSLGGTAGNTIYF. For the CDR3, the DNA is TGTGCCAGCAGCTTAGGGGGGACGGCTGGAAACACCATATATTTT.

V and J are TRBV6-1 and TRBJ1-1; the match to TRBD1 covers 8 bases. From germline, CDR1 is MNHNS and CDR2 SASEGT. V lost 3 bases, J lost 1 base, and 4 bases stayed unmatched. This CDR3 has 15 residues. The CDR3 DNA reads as TGTGCCAGCAGTGAGCCAGGGGGCGCGAACACTGAAGCTTTCTTT. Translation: CASSEPGGANTEAFF.

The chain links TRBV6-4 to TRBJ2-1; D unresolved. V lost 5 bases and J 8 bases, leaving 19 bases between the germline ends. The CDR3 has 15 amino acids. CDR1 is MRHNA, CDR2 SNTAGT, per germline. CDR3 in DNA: TGTGCCAGCAGTCCCTCCGACTTGGCTGGGGATGAGCAGTTCTTC. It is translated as CASSPSDLAGDEQFF.

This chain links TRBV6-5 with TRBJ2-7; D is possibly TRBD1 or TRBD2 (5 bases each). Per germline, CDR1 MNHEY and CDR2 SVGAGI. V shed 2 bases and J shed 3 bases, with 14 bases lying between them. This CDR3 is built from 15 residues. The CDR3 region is CASSYDRGPSYEQYF. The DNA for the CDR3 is TGTGCCAGCAGTTACGATCGGGGCCCCAGCTACGAGCAGTACTTC.

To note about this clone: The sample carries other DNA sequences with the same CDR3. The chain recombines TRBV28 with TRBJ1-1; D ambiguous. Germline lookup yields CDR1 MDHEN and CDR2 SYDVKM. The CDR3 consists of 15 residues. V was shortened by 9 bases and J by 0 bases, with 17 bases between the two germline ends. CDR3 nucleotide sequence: TGTGCCAGTCACGCCCCCTCAAGTATGAACACTGAAGCTTTCTTT. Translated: CASHAPSSMNTEAFF. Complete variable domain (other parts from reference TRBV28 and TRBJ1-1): DVKVTQSSRYLVKRTGEKVFLECVQDMDHENMFWYRQDPGLGLRLIYFSYDVKMKEKGDIPEGYSVSREKKERFSLILESASTNQTSMYLCASHAPSSMNTEAFFGQGTRLTVV.

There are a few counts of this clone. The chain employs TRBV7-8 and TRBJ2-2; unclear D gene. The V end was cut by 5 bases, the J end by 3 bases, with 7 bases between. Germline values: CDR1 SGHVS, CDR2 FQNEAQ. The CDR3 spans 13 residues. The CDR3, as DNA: TGTGCCAGCAGCGGAAGGTACACCGGGGAGCTGTTTTTT. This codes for CASSGRYTGELFF.

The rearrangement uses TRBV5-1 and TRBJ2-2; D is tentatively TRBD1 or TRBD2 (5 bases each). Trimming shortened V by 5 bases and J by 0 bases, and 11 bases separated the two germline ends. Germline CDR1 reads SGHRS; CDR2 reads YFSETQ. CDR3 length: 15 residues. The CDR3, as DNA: TGCGCCAGCAGTGCCGGGACGGCGAACACCGGGGAGCTGTTTTTT. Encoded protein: CASSAGTANTGELFF.

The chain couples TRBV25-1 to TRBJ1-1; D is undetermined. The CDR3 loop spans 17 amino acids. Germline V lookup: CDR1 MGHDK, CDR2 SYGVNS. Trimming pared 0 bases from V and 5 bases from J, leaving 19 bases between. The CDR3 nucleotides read TGTGCCAGCAGTGAATATTGGGAGGAGATCCGGGGAACTGAAGCTTTCTTT. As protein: CASSEYWEEIRGTEAFF.

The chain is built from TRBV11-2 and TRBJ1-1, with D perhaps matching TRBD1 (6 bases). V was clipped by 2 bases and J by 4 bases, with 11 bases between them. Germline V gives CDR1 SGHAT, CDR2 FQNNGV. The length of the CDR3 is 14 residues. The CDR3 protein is CASSLRGHGTEAFF. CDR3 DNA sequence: TGTGCCAGCAGCTTAAGGGGACATGGCACTGAAGCTTTCTTT.

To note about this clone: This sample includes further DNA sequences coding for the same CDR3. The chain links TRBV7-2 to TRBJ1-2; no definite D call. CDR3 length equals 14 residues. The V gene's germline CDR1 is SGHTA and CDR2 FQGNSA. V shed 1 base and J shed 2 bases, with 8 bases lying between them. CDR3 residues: CASSLGGSNYGYTF. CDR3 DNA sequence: TGTGCCAGCAGCTTAGGTGGCAGCAACTATGGCTACACCTTC.

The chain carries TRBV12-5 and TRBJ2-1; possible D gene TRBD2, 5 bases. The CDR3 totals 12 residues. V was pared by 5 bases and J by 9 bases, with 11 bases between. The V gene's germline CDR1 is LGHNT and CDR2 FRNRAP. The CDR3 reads CASGPGRREQFF. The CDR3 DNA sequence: TGTGCTAGTGGTCCTGGGAGACGTGAGCAGTTCTTC.

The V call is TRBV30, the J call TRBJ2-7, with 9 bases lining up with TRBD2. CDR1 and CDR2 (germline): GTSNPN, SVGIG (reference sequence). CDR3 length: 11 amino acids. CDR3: CSAGGAHEQYF. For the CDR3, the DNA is TGTAGTGCGGGAGGGGCCCACGAGCAGTACTTC.

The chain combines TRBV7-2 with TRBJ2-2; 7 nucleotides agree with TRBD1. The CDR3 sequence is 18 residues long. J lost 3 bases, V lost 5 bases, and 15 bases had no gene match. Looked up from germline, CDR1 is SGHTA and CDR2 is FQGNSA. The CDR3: CASSQESIRTGYTGELFF. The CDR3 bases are TGTGCCAGCAGCCAAGAGAGTATTAGGACAGGATACACCGGGGAGCTGTTTTTT.

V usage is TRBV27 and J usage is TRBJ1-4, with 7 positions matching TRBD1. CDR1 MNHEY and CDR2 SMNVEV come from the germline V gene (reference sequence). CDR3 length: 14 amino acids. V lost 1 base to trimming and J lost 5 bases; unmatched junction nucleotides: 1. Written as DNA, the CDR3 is TGTGCCAGCAGTTTATGGGGACAGAATGAAAAACTGTTTTTT. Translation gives CASSLWGQNEKLFF.